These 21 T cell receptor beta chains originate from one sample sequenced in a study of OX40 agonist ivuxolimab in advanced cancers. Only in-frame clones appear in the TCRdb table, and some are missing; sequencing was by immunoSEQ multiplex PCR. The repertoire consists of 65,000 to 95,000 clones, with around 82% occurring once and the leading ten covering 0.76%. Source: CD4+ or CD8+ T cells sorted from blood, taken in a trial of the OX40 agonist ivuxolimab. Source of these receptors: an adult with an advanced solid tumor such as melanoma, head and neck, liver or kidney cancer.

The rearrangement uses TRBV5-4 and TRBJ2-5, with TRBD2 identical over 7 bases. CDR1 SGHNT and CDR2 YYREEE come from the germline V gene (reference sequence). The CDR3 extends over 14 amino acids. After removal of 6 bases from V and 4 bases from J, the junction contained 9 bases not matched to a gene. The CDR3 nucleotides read TGTGCCAGCACCCGCTGGGAGGGAAGAGAGACCCAGTACTTC. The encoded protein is CASTRWEGRETQYF. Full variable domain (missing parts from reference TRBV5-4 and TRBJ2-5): ETGVTQSPTHLIKTRGQQVTLRCSSQSGHNTVSWYQQALGQGPQFIFQYYREEENGRGNFPPRFSGLQFPNYSSELNVNALELDDSALYLCASTRWEGRETQYFGPGTRLLVL.

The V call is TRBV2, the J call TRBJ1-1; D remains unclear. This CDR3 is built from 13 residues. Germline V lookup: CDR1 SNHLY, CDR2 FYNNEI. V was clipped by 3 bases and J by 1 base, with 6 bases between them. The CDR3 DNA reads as TGTGCCAGCAGTGACAGGAGGAACACTGAAGCTTTCTTT. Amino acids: CASSDRRNTEAFF.

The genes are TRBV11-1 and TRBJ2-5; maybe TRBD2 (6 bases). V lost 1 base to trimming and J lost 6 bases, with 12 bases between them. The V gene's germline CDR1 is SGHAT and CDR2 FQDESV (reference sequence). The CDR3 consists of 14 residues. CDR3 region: CASSLGDSLKTQYF. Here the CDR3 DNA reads TGTGCCAGCAGCTTAGGGGACTCTTTGAAGACCCAGTACTTC.

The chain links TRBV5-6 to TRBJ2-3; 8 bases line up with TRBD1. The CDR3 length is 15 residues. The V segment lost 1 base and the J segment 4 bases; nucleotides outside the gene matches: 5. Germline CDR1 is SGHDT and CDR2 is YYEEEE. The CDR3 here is CASSLRQGASDTQYF. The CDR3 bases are TGTGCCAGCAGCTTGAGGCAGGGGGCATCAGATACGCAGTATTTT. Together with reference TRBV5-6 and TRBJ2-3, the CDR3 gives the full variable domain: DAGVTQSPTHLIKTRGQQVTLRCSPKSGHDTVSWYQQALGQGPQFIFQYYEEEERQRGNFPDRFSGHQFPNYSSELNVNALLLGDSALYLCASSLRQGASDTQYFGPGTRLTVL.

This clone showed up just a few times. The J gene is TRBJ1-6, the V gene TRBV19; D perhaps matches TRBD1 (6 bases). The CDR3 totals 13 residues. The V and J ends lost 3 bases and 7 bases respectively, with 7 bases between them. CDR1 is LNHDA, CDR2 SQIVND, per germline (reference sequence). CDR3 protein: CASSMQGNSPLHF. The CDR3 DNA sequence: TGTGCCAGTAGTATGCAGGGGAATTCACCCCTCCACTTT.

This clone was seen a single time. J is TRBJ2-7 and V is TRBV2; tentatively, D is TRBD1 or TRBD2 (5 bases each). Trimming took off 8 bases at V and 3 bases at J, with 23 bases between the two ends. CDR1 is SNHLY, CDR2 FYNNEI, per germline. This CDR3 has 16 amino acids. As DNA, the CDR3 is TGTGCCAGCGGCGTTAGACCGGGACGGATTTACTACGAGCAGTACTTC. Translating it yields CASGVRPGRIYYEQYF.

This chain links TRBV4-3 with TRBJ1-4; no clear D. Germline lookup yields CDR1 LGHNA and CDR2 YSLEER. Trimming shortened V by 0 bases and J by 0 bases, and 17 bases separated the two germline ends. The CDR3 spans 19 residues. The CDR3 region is CASSQDCETVEATNEKLFF. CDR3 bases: TGCGCCAGCAGCCAAGATTGCGAGACGGTGGAAGCAACTAATGAAAAACTGTTTTTT.

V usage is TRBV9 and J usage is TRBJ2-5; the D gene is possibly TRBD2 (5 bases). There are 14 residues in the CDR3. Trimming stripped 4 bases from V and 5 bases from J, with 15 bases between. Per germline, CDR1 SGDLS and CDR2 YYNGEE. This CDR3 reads CASSPLGGTETQYF. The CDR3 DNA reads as TGTGCCAGCAGCCCCCTCGGAGGAACCGAGACCCAGTACTTC.

CDR3: CASSPGLSGAYNEQFF. DNA of the CDR3: TGTGCCAGCAGCCCAGGACTAAGCGGTGCCTACAATGAGCAGTTCTTC. This sequence joins TRBV5-6 and TRBJ2-1; perhaps TRBD2 as D (6 bases). The CDR3 has 16 residues. The V end was cut by 4 bases, the J end by 2 bases, with 16 bases between. CDR1 SGHDT and CDR2 YYEEEE come from the germline V gene.

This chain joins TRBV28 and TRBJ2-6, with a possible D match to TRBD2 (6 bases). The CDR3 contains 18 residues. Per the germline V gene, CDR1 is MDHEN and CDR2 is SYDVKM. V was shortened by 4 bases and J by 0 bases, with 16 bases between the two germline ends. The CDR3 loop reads CASSSPRTTLSGANVLTF. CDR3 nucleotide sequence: TGTGCCAGCAGTTCCCCTAGGACTACGCTCTCTGGGGCCAACGTCCTGACTTTC.

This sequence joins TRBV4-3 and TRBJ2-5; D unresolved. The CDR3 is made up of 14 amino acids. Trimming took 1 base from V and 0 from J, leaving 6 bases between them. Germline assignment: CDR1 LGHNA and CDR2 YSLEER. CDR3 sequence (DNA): TGCGCCAGCAGCCAAGGGGTGTACCAAGAGACCCAGTACTTC. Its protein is CASSQGVYQETQYF.

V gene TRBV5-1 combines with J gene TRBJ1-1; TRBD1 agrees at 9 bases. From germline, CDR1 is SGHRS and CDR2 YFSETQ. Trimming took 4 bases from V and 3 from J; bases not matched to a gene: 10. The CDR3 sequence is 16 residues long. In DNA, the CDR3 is TGCGCCAGCAGCCCTACCTCCGGGACAGGGTACACTGAAGCTTTCTTT. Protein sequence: CASSPTSGTGYTEAFF.

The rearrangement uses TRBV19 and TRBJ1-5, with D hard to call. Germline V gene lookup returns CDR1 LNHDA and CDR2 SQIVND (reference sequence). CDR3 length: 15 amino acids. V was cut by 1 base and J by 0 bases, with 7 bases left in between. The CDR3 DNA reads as TGTGCCAGTAGTATAGGTAGGTATAGCAATCAGCCCCAGCATTTT. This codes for CASSIGRYSNQPQHF.

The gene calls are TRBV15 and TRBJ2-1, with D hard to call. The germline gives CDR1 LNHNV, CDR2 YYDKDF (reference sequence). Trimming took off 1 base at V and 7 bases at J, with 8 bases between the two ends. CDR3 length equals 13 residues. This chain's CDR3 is CATSRVSGNEQFF. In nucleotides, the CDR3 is TGTGCCACCAGCAGAGTGTCCGGGAATGAGCAGTTCTTC. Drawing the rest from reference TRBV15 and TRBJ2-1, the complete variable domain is DAMVIQNPRYQVTQFGKPVTLSCSQTLNHNVMYWYQQKSSQAPKLLFHYYDKDFNNEADTPDNFQSRRPNTSFCFLDIRSPGLGDTAMYLCATSRVSGNEQFFGPGTRLTVL.

In nucleotides, the CDR3 is TGTGCCTGGAGTCTGACTAGCGGGAGTACCATTCAGTACTTC. Its translation is CAWSLTSGSTIQYF. This sequence joins TRBV30 and TRBJ2-4, with 12 bases aligning to TRBD2. Germline CDR1 GTSNPN, CDR2 SVGIG (reference sequence). V trimming: 2 bases; J trimming: 9 bases; junction bases outside the gene matches: 5. The CDR3 totals 14 residues.

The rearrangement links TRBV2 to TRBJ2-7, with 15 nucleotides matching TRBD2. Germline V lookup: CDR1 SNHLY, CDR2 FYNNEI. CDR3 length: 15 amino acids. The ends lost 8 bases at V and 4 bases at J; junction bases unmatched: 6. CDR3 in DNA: TGTGCCAGCGGGGGACTAGCGGGGGGTTGGTACGAGCAGTACTTC. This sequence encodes CASGGLAGGWYEQYF.

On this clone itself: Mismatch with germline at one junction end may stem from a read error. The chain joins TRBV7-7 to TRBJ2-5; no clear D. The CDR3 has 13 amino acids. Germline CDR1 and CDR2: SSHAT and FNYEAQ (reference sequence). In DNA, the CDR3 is TGTGCTAGCAGCTTAGGTTCGCGGGAGACCCAGTACTTC. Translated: CASSLGSRETQYF.

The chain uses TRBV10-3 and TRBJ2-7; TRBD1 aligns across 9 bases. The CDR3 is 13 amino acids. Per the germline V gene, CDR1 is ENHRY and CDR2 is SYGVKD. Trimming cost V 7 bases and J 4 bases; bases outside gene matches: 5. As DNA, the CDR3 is TGTGCCATCATGGGACAGGGAAGGTACGAGCAGTACTTC. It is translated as CAIMGQGRYEQYF.

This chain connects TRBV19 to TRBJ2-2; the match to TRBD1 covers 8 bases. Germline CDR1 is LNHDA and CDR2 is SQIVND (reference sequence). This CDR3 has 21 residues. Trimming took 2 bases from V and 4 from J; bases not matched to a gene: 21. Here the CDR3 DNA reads TGTGCCAGTAGTATATTTGGGTTGGGGACAGGAAGATTAAGGAGCACCGGGGAGCTGTTTTTT. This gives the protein CASSIFGLGTGRLRSTGELFF.

The CDR3 loop is CASSLERNTEAFF. The CDR3 bases are TGTGCCAGCAGCTTAGAACGGAACACTGAAGCTTTCTTT. The rearrangement joins TRBV11-3 to TRBJ1-1; D ambiguous. Germline V gene data show CDR1 as SGHNT and CDR2 as YENEEA. Trimming left V 0 bases short and J 1 base short, with 3 bases between. This CDR3 spans 13 amino acids.

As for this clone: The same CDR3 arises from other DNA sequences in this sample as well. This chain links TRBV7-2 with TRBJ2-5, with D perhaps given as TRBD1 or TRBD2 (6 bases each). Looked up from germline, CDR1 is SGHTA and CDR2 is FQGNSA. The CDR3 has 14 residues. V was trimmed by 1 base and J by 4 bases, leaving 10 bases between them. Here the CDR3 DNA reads TGTGCCAGCAGCTTAGGAGGGGGGCTAGAGACCCAGTACTTC. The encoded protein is CASSLGGGLETQYF.